Each of the 6 T cell receptor beta chains below was sequenced from the same sample in a study of OX40 agonist ivuxolimab in advanced cancers. This table comes from immunoSEQ multiplex PCR, and its TCRdb copy is limited to in-frame clones, with some not included. The sample lists more than 55,000 clones; 85% to 90% were seen once. The source material was CD4+ or CD8+ T cells sorted from blood, sampled in a trial of the OX40 agonist ivuxolimab. Source of these receptors: an adult with an advanced solid tumor such as melanoma, head and neck, liver or kidney cancer.

Here the CDR3 reads CASSLHSMNTEAFF. CDR3 in DNA: TGCGCCAGCAGCTTGCACAGCATGAACACTGAAGCTTTCTTT. The V call is TRBV5-1, the J call TRBJ1-1; D is ambiguous. Between the trimmed V and J ends, which lost 1 base and 0 bases, there was a span of 7 bases. Germline CDR1 and CDR2: SGHRS and YFSETQ. The CDR3 totals 14 residues.

The CDR3 here is CASSEVRYYGYTF. The CDR3 bases are TGTGCCAGCAGTGAAGTACGATACTATGGCTACACCTTC. V gene TRBV2 combines with J gene TRBJ1-2, with unresolved D. This CDR3 region has 13 residues. The V and J ends lost 1 base and 3 bases respectively, with 6 bases between them. Germline loops: CDR1 SNHLY, CDR2 FYNNEI. Full variable domain (rest looked up from reference TRBV2 and TRBJ1-2): EPEVTQTPSHQVTQMGQEVILRCVPISNHLYFYWYRQILGQKVEFLVSFYNNEISEKSEIFDDQFSVERPDGSNFTLKIRSTKLEDSAMYFCASSEVRYYGYTFGSGTRLTVV.

The rearrangement joins TRBV7-6 to TRBJ2-7; 7 bases match TRBD1. The CDR3 extends over 13 amino acids. Trimming cost V 5 bases and J 5 bases; bases outside gene matches: 6. Germline V gene lookup returns CDR1 SGHVS and CDR2 FNYEAQ. The CDR3 DNA reads as TGTGCCAGCAGCCCCGGACAGGTCAACGAGCAGTACTTC. Translation gives CASSPGQVNEQYF.

The chain joins TRBV6-1 to TRBJ1-5, with TRBD1 matching 8 bases. J gave up 16 bases and V 4 bases, and 9 bases lay outside the gene matches. CDR1 MNHNS and CDR2 SASEGT come from the germline V gene. The CDR3 has 12 residues. The CDR3 bases are TGTGCCAGCAGTGTCGGGACAGGCGTATACCATTTT. Its protein product is CASSVGTGVYHF.

The genes are TRBV6-5 and TRBJ2-2; the match to TRBD1 covers 8 bases. This CDR3 contains 15 residues. J was trimmed by 1 base and V by 6 bases; bases with no gene match: 4. Germline V gives CDR1 MNHEY, CDR2 SVGAGI. The CDR3, as DNA: TGTGCCAGCAGAACGGACAGGGTGAACACCGGGGAGCTGTTTTTT. Its translation is CASRTDRVNTGELFF.

The gene calls are TRBV5-8 and TRBJ2-6; D not certain. The CDR3 totals 16 residues. V was clipped by 1 base and J by 1 base, with 9 bases between them. Germline values: CDR1 SGHTS, CDR2 YDEGEE. CDR3 nucleotides: TGTGCCAGCAGCTTGAAACAGCAGTCTGGGGCCAACGTCCTGACTTTC. This gives the protein CASSLKQQSGANVLTF.